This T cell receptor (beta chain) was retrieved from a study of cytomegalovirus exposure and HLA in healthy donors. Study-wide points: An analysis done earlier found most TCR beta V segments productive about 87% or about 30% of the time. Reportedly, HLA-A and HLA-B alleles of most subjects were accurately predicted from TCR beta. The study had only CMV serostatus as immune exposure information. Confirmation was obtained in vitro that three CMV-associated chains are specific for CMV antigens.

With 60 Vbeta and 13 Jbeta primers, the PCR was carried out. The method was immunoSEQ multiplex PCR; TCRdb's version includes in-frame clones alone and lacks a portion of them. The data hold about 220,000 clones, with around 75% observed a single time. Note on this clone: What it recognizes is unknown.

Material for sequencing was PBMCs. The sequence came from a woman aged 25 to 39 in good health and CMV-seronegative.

The CDR3 spells CASSPGEGYNEQFF. In DNA, the CDR3 is TGCGCCAGCAGTCCGGGAGAAGGCTACAATGAGCAGTTCTTC. This sequence joins TRBV5-1 and TRBJ2-1; weak D call: TRBD2 (6 bases). V gave up 5 bases and J gave up 3 bases, with 12 bases separating them. This CDR3 is built from 14 residues. CDR1 is SGHRS and CDR2 is YFSETQ in the germline V gene.